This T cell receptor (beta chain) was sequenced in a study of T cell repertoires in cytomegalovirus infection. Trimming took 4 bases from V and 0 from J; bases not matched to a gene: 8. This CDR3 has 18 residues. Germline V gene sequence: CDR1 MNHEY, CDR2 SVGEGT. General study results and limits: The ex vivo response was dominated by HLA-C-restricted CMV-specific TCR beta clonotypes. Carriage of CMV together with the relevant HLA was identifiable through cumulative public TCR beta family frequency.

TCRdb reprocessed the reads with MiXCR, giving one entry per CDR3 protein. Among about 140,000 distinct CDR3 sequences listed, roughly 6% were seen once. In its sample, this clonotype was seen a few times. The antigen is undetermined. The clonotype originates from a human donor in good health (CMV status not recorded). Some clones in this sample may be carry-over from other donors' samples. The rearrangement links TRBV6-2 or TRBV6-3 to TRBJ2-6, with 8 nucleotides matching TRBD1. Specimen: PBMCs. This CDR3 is CASSSSWTGFSGANVLTF. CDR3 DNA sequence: TGTGCCAGCAGTTCCAGCTGGACAGGGTTCTCTGGGGCCAACGTCCTGACTTTC.